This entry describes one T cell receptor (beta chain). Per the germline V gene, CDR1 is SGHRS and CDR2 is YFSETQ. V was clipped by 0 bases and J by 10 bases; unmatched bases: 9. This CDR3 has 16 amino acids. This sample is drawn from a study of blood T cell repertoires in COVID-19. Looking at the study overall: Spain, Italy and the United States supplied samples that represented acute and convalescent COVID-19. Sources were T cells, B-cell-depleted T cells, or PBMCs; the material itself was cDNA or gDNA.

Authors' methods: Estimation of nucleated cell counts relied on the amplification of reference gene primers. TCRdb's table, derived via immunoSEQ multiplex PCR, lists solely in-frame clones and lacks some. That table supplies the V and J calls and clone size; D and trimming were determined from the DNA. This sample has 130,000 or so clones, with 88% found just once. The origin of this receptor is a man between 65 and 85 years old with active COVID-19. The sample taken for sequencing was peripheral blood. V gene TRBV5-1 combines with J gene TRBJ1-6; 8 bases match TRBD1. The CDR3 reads CASSLAAGGSESPLHF. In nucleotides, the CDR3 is TGCGCCAGCAGCTTGGCCGCAGGGGGCTCGGAATCACCCCTCCACTTT.